These 27 T cell receptor beta chains share one sample of origin, sequenced in a study of post-analysis software for immune sequencing data. Findings and caveats of the study: Four or five TRBV segments, TRBV5-6, TRBV5-1 and TRBV20-1 among them, were found more frequent in patients than controls.

These TCRs' antigens remain unknown. Incorporated into the TCR beta cDNA libraries were unique molecular identifiers, which served to reduce PCR and sequencing biases. Each CDR3 protein gets one entry after TCRdb re-called the PCR reads with MiXCR. The sample lists roughly 570,000 distinct CDR3 sequences; about a third were seen once. Sequenced: blood. The source is a girl aged 2-17 years with multiple sclerosis.

The chain carries TRBV25-1 and TRBJ2-3; 7 bases map to TRBD2. CDR1 is MGHDK and CDR2 is SYGVNS in the germline V gene. The CDR3 extends over 16 amino acids. J was trimmed by 2 bases and V by 3 bases; bases with no gene match: 8. Here the CDR3 reads CASSDPREGFTDTQYF. CDR3 in DNA: TGTGCCAGCAGTGACCCCAGGGAGGGATTCACAGATACGCAGTATTTT.

The J gene is TRBJ1-6, the V gene TRBV20-1, with 7 positions matching TRBD1. The CDR3 has 16 residues. J gave up 7 bases and V 3 bases, and 12 bases lay outside the gene matches. Germline V lookup: CDR1 DFQATT, CDR2 SNEGSKA (reference sequence). In DNA form, the CDR3 reads TGCAGTGCTAGTGAACAGGGGATAATTGGCAATTCACCCCTCCACTTT. It translates to CSASEQGIIGNSPLHF.

This clonotype appeared a few times. This chain joins TRBV7-9 and TRBJ2-5; no definite D call. The CDR3 loop spans 14 amino acids. Germline V gene lookup returns CDR1 SEHNR and CDR2 FQNEAQ (reference sequence). V shed 5 bases and J shed 2 bases, with 12 bases lying between them. The DNA for the CDR3 is TGTGCCAGCAGCCCCCGGACGGTTCAAGAGACCCAGTACTTC. Translation gives CASSPRTVQETQYF.

This clonotype turned up a few times. The V gene is TRBV5-1, the J gene TRBJ2-6; 9 bases match TRBD1. Germline V lookup: CDR1 SGHRS, CDR2 YFSETQ. The CDR3 spans 16 residues. After removal of 2 bases from V and 4 bases from J, the junction contained 4 bases not matched to a gene. The CDR3 DNA is TGCGCCAGCAGCTTACGGACAGGGGTCGGGGCCAACGTCCTGACTTTC. Its protein product is CASSLRTGVGANVLTF.

This clonotype was counted many times. The chain joins TRBV4-1 to TRBJ2-5; the match to TRBD2 covers 9 bases. Germline trimming cut 1 base from V and 0 bases from J; bases unmatched to any gene: 6. Germline-derived CDR1 and CDR2 are MGHRA and YSYEKL. The CDR3 length is 17 residues. The CDR3 coding sequence is TGCGCCAGCAGCCAAGGGACCATAGCGGGGGACCAAGAGACCCAGTACTTC. The encoded protein is CASSQGTIAGDQETQYF.

The V and J genes are TRBV18 and TRBJ1-4; D perhaps matches TRBD1 (5 bases). Germline V lookup: CDR1 KGHSH, CDR2 LQKENI. V lost 1 base, J lost 6 bases, and 9 bases lay in between. This CDR3 contains 14 residues. The CDR3 DNA is TGTGCCAGCTCACCACAGGGGCGGGATGAAAAACTGTTTTTT. Translating it yields CASSPQGRDEKLFF.

The gene calls are TRBV29-1 and TRBJ2-2; D not resolved. V was pared by 5 bases and J by 5 bases, with 6 bases between. Germline values: CDR1 SQVTM, CDR2 ANQGSEA. The length of the CDR3 is 11 residues. CDR3 coding DNA: TGCAGCGTTTGGTGGACCGGGGAGCTGTTTTTT. As protein: CSVWWTGELFF.

V gene TRBV11-1 combines with J gene TRBJ1-1; 7 bases agree with TRBD1. The germline gives CDR1 SGHAT, CDR2 FQDESV (reference sequence). V shed 1 base and J 1 base; nucleotides not matched to a gene: 3. This CDR3 comprises 15 residues. CDR3 residues: CASSLEEGANTEAFF. For the CDR3, the DNA is TGTGCCAGCAGCTTAGAAGAGGGGGCGAACACTGAAGCTTTCTTT.

This clonotype came up a few times. The chain employs TRBV27 and TRBJ2-1; the D gene is possibly TRBD1 (6 bases). V lost 2 bases and J 6 bases, leaving 11 bases between the germline ends. CDR3 size: 14 residues. Per germline, CDR1 MNHEY and CDR2 SMNVEV (reference sequence). CDR3: CASSLQGTVNEQFF. The CDR3 DNA sequence: TGTGCCAGCAGTTTACAGGGGACGGTCAATGAGCAGTTCTTC.

On this clonotype itself: Relative to the germline gene, one junction end is altered; a read error may explain this. The V and J genes are TRBV2 and TRBJ1-5, with D uncertain. CDR3 length: 15 amino acids. Germline CDR1 is SNHLY and CDR2 is FYNNEI. The DNA for the CDR3 is TGTGCCAGCAGGGAAGAGTCCCTCCCAGGTCAGCCCCAGCATTTT. It codes for CASREESLPGQPQHF.

The gene calls are TRBV6-1 and TRBJ1-1; unclear D gene. Per the germline V gene, CDR1 is MNHNS and CDR2 is SASEGT. Trimming cost V 8 bases and J 4 bases, with 17 bases left between them. The CDR3 has 14 amino acids. CDR3 coding DNA: TGTGCCAGCTCCCTTAAGGTTGCGAGCACTGAAGCTTTCTTT. Protein: CASSLKVASTEAFF.

The chain recombines TRBV20-1 with TRBJ2-4; either TRBD1 or TRBD2 may fit D (5 bases each). From germline, CDR1 is DFQATT and CDR2 SNEGSKA (reference sequence). V lost 1 base and J 13 bases, leaving 17 bases between the germline ends. The CDR3 has 13 amino acids. The CDR3 reads CSARGRGTNEQYF. In DNA form, the CDR3 reads TGCAGTGCTAGAGGCAGAGGGACGAATGAGCAGTACTTC.

The V call is TRBV20-1, the J call TRBJ1-5; D is unresolved. Germline V gene sequence: CDR1 DFQATT, CDR2 SNEGSKA (reference sequence). With 5 bases removed from V and 5 bases from J, the gap between germline ends came to 10 bases. This CDR3 is 12 amino acids long. CDR3 in amino acids: CSAGRRDQPQHF. In nucleotides, the CDR3 is TGCAGTGCTGGCAGGAGGGATCAGCCCCAGCATTTT.

This clonotype showed up just a few times. This rearrangement joins TRBV20-1 to TRBJ2-3; 8 nucleotides match TRBD2. The CDR3 is 15 amino acids. The V segment lost 0 bases and the J segment 4 bases; nucleotides outside the gene matches: 6. Looked up from germline, CDR1 is DFQATT and CDR2 is SNEGSKA (reference sequence). CDR3 sequence reads: CSARDAGGPPDTQYF. CDR3 coding DNA: TGCAGTGCTAGAGATGCGGGGGGTCCCCCAGATACGCAGTATTTT.

A few counts support this clonotype. The chain recombines TRBV27 with TRBJ2-3, with TRBD2 matching 8 bases. The CDR3 spans 17 residues. From germline, CDR1 is MNHEY and CDR2 SMNVEV (reference sequence). V shed 4 bases, J shed 2 bases, and the junction held 11 bases outside the gene matches. CDR3 sequence: CASSSPFSGMFTDTQYF. The DNA for the CDR3 is TGTGCCAGCAGTTCCCCTTTTAGCGGGATGTTCACAGATACGCAGTATTTT.

This clonotype was detected many times. The chain combines TRBV27 with TRBJ2-1; 11 bases are shared with TRBD2. V gave up 3 bases and J gave up 5 bases; unmatched junction bases: 6. This CDR3 region has 16 residues. Per germline, CDR1 MNHEY and CDR2 SMNVEV (reference sequence). CDR3 residues: CASSFHSGGAHNEQFF. CDR3 sequence (DNA): TGTGCCAGCAGTTTTCATAGCGGGGGGGCACACAATGAGCAGTTCTTC.

This chain joins TRBV5-1 and TRBJ2-1; D unclear. From germline, CDR1 is SGHRS and CDR2 YFSETQ. There are 13 residues in the CDR3. Trimming left V 4 bases short and J 7 bases short, with 12 bases between. The DNA for the CDR3 is TGCGCCAGCAGCCCCGCAGGTGGGAATGAGCAGTTCTTC. It specifies CASSPAGGNEQFF. Using reference TRBV5-1 and TRBJ2-1 for the parts outside the CDR3, the full variable domain is KAGVTQTPRYLIKTRGQQVTLSCSPISGHRSVSWYQQTPGQGLQFLFEYFSETQRNKGNFPGRFSGRQFSNSRSEMNVSTLELGDSALYLCASSPAGGNEQFFGPGTRLTVL.

This clonotype was seen only a few times. The chain recombines TRBV7-9 with TRBJ2-5; D is undetermined. The CDR3 spans 15 residues. CDR1 and CDR2 (germline): SEHNR, FQNEAQ (reference sequence). Trimming took 1 base from V and 4 from J, leaving 13 bases between them. CDR3 DNA sequence: TGTGCCAGCAGCTTAGACTGGTCGATAGGAGAGACCCAGTACTTC. This gives the protein CASSLDWSIGETQYF.

This clonotype has ten or more counts. DNA for the CDR3: TGTGCCAGCAGTTACTCGAGCGGGGAGACACCCTACAATGAGCAGTTCTTC. It yields the protein CASSYSSGETPYNEQFF. The V and J genes are TRBV6-2 or TRBV6-3 and TRBJ2-1; TRBD2 agrees at 7 bases. The CDR3 has 17 residues. Per germline, CDR1 MNHEY and CDR2 SVGEGT. Trimming took 0 bases from V and 2 from J; bases not matched to a gene: 7.

The genes are TRBV28 and TRBJ1-5; maybe TRBD1 (5 bases). The CDR3 length is 15 residues. The germline CDR1 and CDR2 sequences are MDHEN and SYDVKM. Trimming shortened V by 11 bases and J by 6 bases, and 23 bases separated the two germline ends. The CDR3 coding sequence is TGTGCCGCGACCCTACACACTCAGGGTTCTCAGCCCCAGCATTTT. Its translation is CAATLHTQGSQPQHF.

The chain carries TRBV5-5 and TRBJ1-4, with D unresolved. The CDR3 is 16 amino acids. V dropped 2 bases and J dropped 4 bases, with 15 bases sitting between them. Germline values: CDR1 SGHKS, CDR2 YYEKEE (reference sequence). This chain's CDR3 is CASSFFLGDSNEKLFF. In DNA form, the CDR3 reads TGTGCCAGCAGCTTTTTTTTGGGCGATAGTAATGAAAAACTGTTTTTT.

This clonotype showed up just a few times. This rearrangement joins TRBV11-2 to TRBJ1-2, with unresolved D. The ends were cut back, 6 bases at V and 0 bases at J, with 2 bases in the middle. The CDR3 totals 11 residues. Germline CDR1 is SGHAT and CDR2 is FQNNGV. The CDR3 DNA reads TGTGCCAGCAGTTCTAACTATGGCTACACCTTC. Its translation is CASSSNYGYTF.

This chain connects TRBV12-3 or TRBV12-4 to TRBJ1-1, with 9 bases matching TRBD1. The CDR3 sequence is 15 residues long. Trimming at V came to 6 bases and at J to 5 bases, leaving 10 bases not matched to a gene. Here the CDR3 reads CASSGDRVTGTEAFF. The CDR3, as DNA: TGTGCCAGCAGCGGGGACAGGGTTACGGGAACTGAAGCTTTCTTT.

The gene calls are TRBV11-2 and TRBJ2-3; tentatively, D is TRBD1 or TRBD2 (5 bases each). V was pared by 2 bases and J by 4 bases, with 10 bases between. Germline-derived CDR1 and CDR2 are SGHAT and FQNNGV. This CDR3 has 14 residues. This chain's CDR3 is CASSLPRGADTQYF. The CDR3 nucleotides are TGTGCCAGCAGCTTACCTCGAGGGGCAGATACGCAGTATTTT.

The gene calls are TRBV24-1 and TRBJ2-3, with a tentative D call TRBD1 (5 bases). V was shortened by 4 bases and J by 5 bases, with 12 bases between the two germline ends. The CDR3 totals 14 residues. Germline-derived CDR1 and CDR2 are KGHDR and SFDVKD. CDR3 sequence: CATSDGGAEDTQYF. In nucleotides, the CDR3 is TGTGCCACCAGTGACGGTGGGGCGGAAGATACGCAGTATTTT.

V gene TRBV25-1 combines with J gene TRBJ1-1, with a tentative D call TRBD1 (5 bases). CDR3 length: 16 amino acids. The germline CDR1 and CDR2 sequences are MGHDK and SYGVNS. V was cut by 3 bases and J by 5 bases, with 19 bases left in between. In nucleotides, the CDR3 is TGTGCCAGCAGTGATAACACGGGGGGTGGGTGGACTGAAGCTTTCTTT. This encodes CASSDNTGGGWTEAFF.

A few counts support this clonotype. One end of the junction fails to match germline, which may point to a read error. This CDR3 reads CASNMGMGDDQYF. As DNA, the CDR3 is TGTGCCAGTAACATGGGGATGGGGGACGACCAGTACTTC. This chain uses TRBV12-3 or TRBV12-4 with TRBJ2-7, with D perhaps matching TRBD1 or TRBD2 (5 bases each). This CDR3 is 13 amino acids long.